This TCR beta chain was captured by sequencing in a study of blood T cell repertoires in COVID-19. Study summary: COVID-19 samples collected from the United States, Italy and Spain covered acute and convalescent phases. PBMCs, B-cell-depleted T cells, or T cells were the source of the cDNA or gDNA that made up the material.

The length of the CDR3 is 16 residues. Germline-derived CDR1 and CDR2 are WNHNN and SYGVQD (reference sequence). Trimming pared 7 bases from V and 7 bases from J, leaving 26 bases between. As processed by the authors: Reference gene primers were amplified, and this amplification served to estimate nucleated cell counts. The assay was immunoSEQ multiplex PCR, and TCRdb's table has in-frame clones only and misses some. Clone size and V and J calls were adopted from that table, with D and trimming inferred from the DNA. The sample has some 330,000 clones, 70% to 90% seen once; the top ten hold approximately 4%.

The chain links TRBV10-1 to TRBJ2-7; TRBD1 might be the D (6 bases). The receptor was isolated from a woman aged 45-59 years with active or convalescent COVID-19. The specimen sequenced was peripheral blood. CDR3 coding DNA: TGCGCCAGCATATCCTCCACGGACAGCCGTGAGGGGGAGCAGTACTTC. This translates into CASISSTDSREGEQYF.